This TCR beta chain was found in a study of blood T cell repertoires in COVID-19. As processed by the authors: Using reference gene primer amplification, nucleated cell counts were estimated. TCRdb keeps only in-frame clones here, not all; method: immunoSEQ multiplex PCR. V, J and clone size are taken as reported in that table, and D and trimming were inferred from the DNA itself. The table has around 140,000 clones, 75% to 90% seen once; the top ten hold 13%. Trimming removed 1 base at V and 6 bases at J, with 12 bases between. CDR3 length: 14 residues. Germline-derived CDR1 and CDR2 are LGHNA and YSLEER. Those enrolled in Seattle joined during active infection and were followed longitudinally afterward.

Sequencing was done on a sample of peripheral blood. The chain recombines TRBV4-3 with TRBJ1-2; D might be TRBD1 (5 bases). This TCR came from a man between 18 and 35 years old with COVID-19, enrolled during active disease. CDR3: CASSQVGRPDGYTF. CDR3 coding DNA: TGCGCCAGCAGCCAAGTGGGGCGGCCGGATGGCTACACCTTC.